Listed below are T cell receptor beta chains from one sample, sequenced in a study of shared clonotypes between healthy human individuals. Clones were read by immunoSEQ multiplex PCR, and TCRdb kept only the in-frame ones, dropping some. The data hold roughly 570,000 clones, with roughly 98% observed a single time. Sequenced: naive CD8+ T cells sorted from blood. The origin of the receptors is a man aged 25-45 years in good health. Both conserved end residues are part of each CDR3. Fields, in order: clone size, D gene, J gene, V gene, CDR3 DNA, CDR3 protein. A D gene is named only where the DNA matches it firmly. The size of a clone is reported for some rows only, either as once, few or many, or as a class for expanded clones.

clone_size: NA
d_call: NA
j_call: TRBJ2-7
v_call: TRBV4-1
cdr3_nt: TGCGCCAGCAGCCAAGATCAGCAGAAGTCCTACGAGCAGTACTTC
cdr3_aa: CASSQDQQKSYEQYF

clone_size: NA
d_call: TRBD2
j_call: TRBJ2-7
v_call: TRBV7-2
cdr3_nt: TGTGCCAGCAGCTCCCCCGGGGGGATCGAGCAGTACTTC
cdr3_aa: CASSSPGGIEQYF

clone_size: NA
d_call: TRBD2
j_call: TRBJ2-3
v_call: TRBV19
cdr3_nt: TGTGCCAGTAGTGATAGCGGGAGGGCTAGCACAGATACGCAGTATTTT
cdr3_aa: CASSDSGRASTDTQYF

clone_size: NA
d_call: TRBD1
j_call: TRBJ2-7
v_call: TRBV5-4
cdr3_nt: TGTGCCAGCAGCTTGACAGGGGAAGGTAATTACGAGCAGTACTTC
cdr3_aa: CASSLTGEGNYEQYF

clone_size: NA
d_call: TRBD2
j_call: TRBJ2-7
v_call: TRBV4-1
cdr3_nt: TGCGCCAGCAGCCAAGGGGGACTAGCGGGAACCTACGAGCAGTACTTC
cdr3_aa: CASSQGGLAGTYEQYF

clone_size: NA
d_call: NA
j_call: TRBJ2-2
v_call: TRBV27
cdr3_nt: TGTGCCAGCAGTTTAAAAGGGACACCGAACACCGGGGAGCTGTTTTTT
cdr3_aa: CASSLKGTPNTGELFF

clone_size: NA
d_call: NA
j_call: TRBJ2-1
v_call: TRBV27
cdr3_nt: TGTGCCAGCAGCCCCTACAGGGTTGATACATGGAATGAGCAGTTCTTC
cdr3_aa: CASSPYRVDTWNEQFF

clone_size: NA
d_call: NA
j_call: TRBJ2-7
v_call: TRBV28
cdr3_nt: TGTGCCAGCAGTAAGCCTTCAGCACCATACGAGCAGTACTTC
cdr3_aa: CASSKPSAPYEQYF

clone_size: few
d_call: NA
j_call: TRBJ2-1
v_call: TRBV6-6
cdr3_nt: TGTGCCAGCAGGGACGGGAGTTTATACAATGAGCAGTTCTTC
cdr3_aa: CASRDGSLYNEQFF

clone_size: NA
d_call: TRBD2
j_call: TRBJ2-1
v_call: TRBV27
cdr3_nt: TGTGCCAGCAGCATTCGGGGGGCCTACAATGAGCAGTTCTTC
cdr3_aa: CASSIRGAYNEQFF

clone_size: NA
d_call: NA
j_call: TRBJ2-7
v_call: TRBV25-1
cdr3_nt: TGTGCCAGCACCCACAGAGACTCCTACGAGCAGTACTTC
cdr3_aa: CASTHRDSYEQYF

clone_size: NA
d_call: NA
j_call: TRBJ2-1
v_call: TRBV27
cdr3_nt: TGTGCCAGCCCCCTCTATCCGTGGCAGCGAAGCTCCTACAATGAGCAGTTCTTC
cdr3_aa: CASPLYPWQRSSYNEQFF

clone_size: NA
d_call: NA
j_call: TRBJ1-5
v_call: TRBV10-2
cdr3_nt: TGCGCCAGCAGTGAGTCGATCTCGGTCAATCAGCCCCAGCATTTT
cdr3_aa: CASSESISVNQPQHF

clone_size: NA
d_call: NA
j_call: TRBJ2-7
v_call: TRBV7-9
cdr3_nt: TGTGCCAGCAGCTCGAGCAGGGAGTACGAGCAGTACTTC
cdr3_aa: CASSSSREYEQYF

clone_size: NA
d_call: TRBD2
j_call: TRBJ2-4
v_call: TRBV6-1
cdr3_nt: TGTGCCAGCAGGGTAGCGGGAGGACCCAAAAACATTCAGTACTTC
cdr3_aa: CASRVAGGPKNIQYF

clone_size: once
d_call: TRBD1
j_call: TRBJ2-4
v_call: TRBV4-1
cdr3_nt: TGCGCCAGCAGTCCCGGGACAGTAATAGCCAAAAACATTCAGTACTTC
cdr3_aa: CASSPGTVIAKNIQYF

clone_size: NA
d_call: NA
j_call: TRBJ1-4
v_call: TRBV4-3
cdr3_nt: TGCGCCAGCAGCCAAGATGTTTCCGGACGGGTAGATGAAAAACTGTTTTTT
cdr3_aa: CASSQDVSGRVDEKLFF

clone_size: NA
d_call: NA
j_call: TRBJ2-3
v_call: TRBV7-6
cdr3_nt: TGTGCCAGCAGCTTATATTATGGCGGGAGCACAGATACGCAGTATTTT
cdr3_aa: CASSLYYGGSTDTQYF

clone_size: NA
d_call: NA
j_call: TRBJ1-1
v_call: TRBV2
cdr3_nt: TGTGCCAGCAGTGCGGGGGGAGAAGCTTTCTTT
cdr3_aa: CASSAGGEAFF

clone_size: NA
d_call: TRBD1
j_call: TRBJ2-7
v_call: TRBV10-3
cdr3_nt: TGTGCCATCAGCAGGGACAGGGCAGTCTCCTACGAGCAGTACTTC
cdr3_aa: CAISRDRAVSYEQYF

clone_size: NA
d_call: NA
j_call: TRBJ2-5
v_call: TRBV11-2
cdr3_nt: TGTGCCAGCAGCACTCGTCCACCGGGACAACGCCATAAACAAGAGACCCAGTACTTC
cdr3_aa: CASSTRPPGQRHKQETQYF

clone_size: NA
d_call: NA
j_call: TRBJ2-3
v_call: TRBV11-2
cdr3_nt: TGTGCCAGCAGCCCAGATGCAGGAGAAGGCGCGGTGGGCACAGATACGCAGTATTTT
cdr3_aa: CASSPDAGEGAVGTDTQYF

clone_size: NA
d_call: NA
j_call: TRBJ2-3
v_call: TRBV7-4
cdr3_nt: TGTGCCAGCAGCGCAACAGGGAGACGGGCAGATACGCAGTATTTT
cdr3_aa: CASSATGRRADTQYF

clone_size: NA
d_call: TRBD2
j_call: TRBJ2-7
v_call: TRBV11-2
cdr3_nt: TGTGCCAGCAGCTTACCGGGAGGGCCCCCTTACGAGCAGTACTTC
cdr3_aa: CASSLPGGPPYEQYF

clone_size: NA
d_call: NA
j_call: TRBJ1-2
v_call: TRBV4-1
cdr3_nt: TGCGCCAGCAGCCCAGGTCCAGGTGGTGTGTTCTATGGCTACACCTTC
cdr3_aa: CASSPGPGGVFYGYTF

clone_size: NA
d_call: NA
j_call: TRBJ2-1
v_call: TRBV7-9
cdr3_nt: TGTGCCAGCAGCTCGGACTGGAGCTCCTACAATGAGCAGTTCTTC
cdr3_aa: CASSSDWSSYNEQFF

clone_size: NA
d_call: NA
j_call: TRBJ1-1
v_call: TRBV11-2
cdr3_nt: TGTGCCAGCAGCTTAGTTGTCAAAGGGGTCTCGAACACTGAAGCTTTCTTT
cdr3_aa: CASSLVVKGVSNTEAFF

clone_size: NA
d_call: TRBD2
j_call: TRBJ2-1
v_call: TRBV6-1
cdr3_nt: TGTGCCAGCAGTGAATTACGGACTAGCGGAGACAATGAGCAGTTCTTC
cdr3_aa: CASSELRTSGDNEQFF

clone_size: NA
d_call: NA
j_call: TRBJ2-7
v_call: TRBV4-3
cdr3_nt: TGCGCCAGCAGCCCGGACATAAGCTCCTACGAGCAGTACTTC
cdr3_aa: CASSPDISSYEQYF

clone_size: once
d_call: NA
j_call: TRBJ1-2
v_call: TRBV6-5
cdr3_nt: TGTGCCAGCATACCTAGTAAGTTTTACTATGGCTACACCTTC
cdr3_aa: CASIPSKFYYGYTF

clone_size: few
d_call: NA
j_call: TRBJ2-1
v_call: TRBV10-1
cdr3_nt: TGCGCCAGCAGCGCCGGGACGGGTGGGAATGAGCAGTTCTTC
cdr3_aa: CASSAGTGGNEQFF

clone_size: NA
d_call: NA
j_call: TRBJ2-3
v_call: TRBV29-1
cdr3_nt: TGCAGCGTTGAACTTGCTCTATTTATGGCAGATACGCAGTATTTT
cdr3_aa: CSVELALFMADTQYF

clone_size: once
d_call: TRBD2
j_call: TRBJ2-7
v_call: TRBV11-2
cdr3_nt: TGTGCCAGCAGCCCAGCGGGAAGCTACGAGCAGTACTTC
cdr3_aa: CASSPAGSYEQYF

clone_size: NA
d_call: NA
j_call: TRBJ2-2
v_call: TRBV13
cdr3_nt: TGTGCCAGCAAGGTCACGTTAACCGGGGAGCTGTTTTTT
cdr3_aa: CASKVTLTGELFF

clone_size: NA
d_call: TRBD1
j_call: TRBJ1-2
v_call: TRBV29-1
cdr3_nt: TGCAGCGTTGAAGGGCATAGACAGGGAGGAGGCTACACCTTC
cdr3_aa: CSVEGHRQGGGYTF

clone_size: NA
d_call: NA
j_call: TRBJ1-2
v_call: TRBV29-1
cdr3_nt: TGCAGCGTTGAAGTGGGAGGGGTCGGCTACACCTTC
cdr3_aa: CSVEVGGVGYTF

clone_size: NA
d_call: TRBD1
j_call: TRBJ2-7
v_call: TRBV27
cdr3_nt: TGTGCCAGCAGTTTAGGACAGGGGCCGTACGAGCAGTACTTC
cdr3_aa: CASSLGQGPYEQYF

clone_size: once
d_call: NA
j_call: TRBJ2-1
v_call: TRBV7-9
cdr3_nt: TGTGCCAGCAGGTCTAACGGTCGGGATGAGCAGTTCTTC
cdr3_aa: CASRSNGRDEQFF

clone_size: NA
d_call: TRBD1
j_call: TRBJ2-7
v_call: TRBV5-1
cdr3_nt: TGCGCCAGCGGACAGGGGCCGTACTACGAGCAGTACTTC
cdr3_aa: CASGQGPYYEQYF

clone_size: NA
d_call: TRBD1
j_call: TRBJ2-1
v_call: TRBV29-1
cdr3_nt: TGCAGCGTGGGGACAGGGGGCCTCGATGAGCAGTTCTTC
cdr3_aa: CSVGTGGLDEQFF

clone_size: once
d_call: NA
j_call: TRBJ2-6
v_call: TRBV11-2
cdr3_nt: TGTGCCAGCAGCTACCCAAGCTCTGGGGCCAACGTCCTGACTTTC
cdr3_aa: CASSYPSSGANVLTF

clone_size: NA
d_call: NA
j_call: TRBJ2-5
v_call: TRBV9
cdr3_nt: TGTGCCAGCAGCCCCGAGGGGCGGGAAGAGACCCAGTACTTC
cdr3_aa: CASSPEGREETQYF

clone_size: NA
d_call: NA
j_call: TRBJ1-2
v_call: TRBV5-1
cdr3_nt: TGCGCCAGCAGCTACCTTCCAGCTTCCACGGGGGCTAACTATGGCTACACCTTC
cdr3_aa: CASSYLPASTGANYGYTF

clone_size: NA
d_call: TRBD1
j_call: TRBJ1-2
v_call: TRBV28
cdr3_nt: TGTGCCAGCAGTTTAGGGGACAGGATCTATGGCTACACCTTC
cdr3_aa: CASSLGDRIYGYTF

clone_size: NA
d_call: NA
j_call: TRBJ2-1
v_call: TRBV4-1
cdr3_nt: TGCGCCAGCAGCCAAGAACAGGATTTTTACAATGAGCAGTTCTTC
cdr3_aa: CASSQEQDFYNEQFF

clone_size: NA
d_call: NA
j_call: TRBJ2-7
v_call: TRBV27
cdr3_nt: TGTGCCAGTTCAAGTACGGACGGTCCCTACGAGCAGTACTTC
cdr3_aa: CASSSTDGPYEQYF

clone_size: NA
d_call: TRBD2
j_call: TRBJ2-3
v_call: TRBV7-6
cdr3_nt: TGTGCCAGCAGCTTGGCGGGAGGGCCCGGCACAGATACGCAGTATTTT
cdr3_aa: CASSLAGGPGTDTQYF

clone_size: NA
d_call: NA
j_call: TRBJ2-7
v_call: TRBV6-6
cdr3_nt: TGTGCCAGCAGTTACCAGCAAGTCTCCTACGAGCAGTACTTC
cdr3_aa: CASSYQQVSYEQYF

clone_size: NA
d_call: NA
j_call: TRBJ2-3
v_call: TRBV7-6
cdr3_nt: TGTGCCAGCAGCTCGTTCGTCGGGGGTAGCACAGATACGCAGTATTTT
cdr3_aa: CASSSFVGGSTDTQYF

clone_size: NA
d_call: NA
j_call: TRBJ2-1
v_call: TRBV29-1
cdr3_nt: TGCAGCGTCCCCCAAACAGGGTACAATGAGCAGTTCTTC
cdr3_aa: CSVPQTGYNEQFF

clone_size: NA
d_call: NA
j_call: TRBJ1-5
v_call: TRBV15
cdr3_nt: TGTGCCACCAGCGTCTCGGGAAGGCCCGGTGGCAATCAGCCCCAGCATTTT
cdr3_aa: CATSVSGRPGGNQPQHF

clone_size: NA
d_call: TRBD1
j_call: TRBJ2-1
v_call: TRBV10-2
cdr3_nt: TGCGCCAGCAATATCGGGACAGGATACAATGAGCAGTTCTTC
cdr3_aa: CASNIGTGYNEQFF